This TCR beta chain was identified during a study of blood T cell repertoires in COVID-19. Germline V lookup: CDR1 ENHRY, CDR2 SYGVKD. V shed 2 bases, J shed 3 bases, and the junction held 4 bases outside the gene matches. This CDR3 is built from 16 residues. Authors' data handling: Reference gene primer amplification gave estimated nucleated cell counts. Produced via immunoSEQ multiplex PCR; TCRdb's table is partial and in-frame only. That table supplies the V and J calls and clone size; D and trimming were determined from the DNA. This sample has about 140,000 clones; around 83% occur once, and the top ten carry about 8.9%.

Sequences were obtained from peripheral blood. The V and J genes are TRBV10-3 and TRBJ2-7; 13 nucleotides match TRBD2. The clonotype comes from a man in his thirties or forties with COVID-19, enrolled during active disease. Written as DNA, the CDR3 is TGTGCCATCAGTGAGGGAACTAGCGGGGGGGTCTACGAGCAGTACTTC. Translating it yields CAISEGTSGGVYEQYF.